The clone carrying this TCR beta chain was seen a handful of times. Separate cDNA molecules received unique molecular identifiers, which the library attached to them. TCRdb re-analysed the RACE reads in MiXCR, keeping a single row per CDR3 protein. The table shows around 120,000 distinct CDR3 sequences, with about 13% occurring only once. The record originates from a study of human T cells and chemical hapten exposure. Time point given: pre-sensitization, week 0. As to treatment: therapeutic diphenylcyclopropenone sensitization with weekly scalp DPC. V shed 0 bases, J shed 1 base, and the junction held 4 bases outside the gene matches. CDR1 is SGHTA, CDR2 FQGTGA, per germline. The CDR3 covers 17 residues.

J is TRBJ2-3 and V is TRBV7-3, with 10 bases fitting TRBD2. The sample in question was whole blood, obtained in connection with sensitization to the hapten diphenylcyclopropenone (DPC). The clonotype originates from a woman aged 18-29 years with alopecia areata. Some clones in this sample may be carry-over from other donors' samples. CDR3 in DNA: TGTGCCAGCAGCTTAACCGGCCTAGCGGGGGGCACAGATACGCAGTATTTT. This translates into CASSLTGLAGGTDTQYF.